A single sample is the source of the 6 T cell receptor beta chains below, sequenced in a study of Ad26.COV2.S vaccination and SARS-CoV-2 variants. Data came from immunoSEQ multiplex PCR; TCRdb stores just in-frame clones and leaves some out. The data show a few hundred thousand clones, roughly 88% seen once. The sample's treatment: around 19 received Ad26.COV2.S at low or high dose, single or two shots; several received placebo; per-sample allocation not given. It was on day 63 after the first vaccine or placebo injection that samples were taken. Sequenced here: peripheral blood, sampled in a trial of Ad26.COV2.S vaccine versus placebo. Receptors originate from a person between 18 and 65 years old who received the Ad26.COV2.S COVID-19 vaccine or a placebo.

The chain links TRBV11-2 to TRBJ2-1, with D maybe TRBD2 (6 bases). Between the trimmed V and J ends, which lost 4 bases and 7 bases, there was a span of 11 bases. Per germline, CDR1 SGHAT and CDR2 FQNNGV. The CDR3 loop spans 13 amino acids. The CDR3 sequence is CASSSLSGNEQFF. The CDR3 DNA reads as TGTGCCAGCAGCTCCTTAAGCGGGAATGAGCAGTTCTTC.

The chain joins TRBV10-3 to TRBJ2-2; 7 positions agree with TRBD1. V lost 6 bases to trimming and J lost 6 bases; unmatched junction nucleotides: 7. There are 14 residues in the CDR3. Per the germline V gene, CDR1 is ENHRY and CDR2 is SYGVKD. CDR3 in DNA: TGTGCCATCAGGATTGACAGGGCCCCCGGGGAGCTGTTTTTT. It is translated as CAIRIDRAPGELFF.

The rearrangement uses TRBV9 and TRBJ1-4; D unresolved. Trimming took 3 bases from V and 7 from J, leaving 13 bases between them. Germline CDR1 SGDLS, CDR2 YYNGEE. The CDR3 has 14 amino acids. The CDR3 reads CASSGGGRGEKLFF. The CDR3 bases are TGTGCCAGCAGCGGGGGAGGTCGGGGTGAAAAACTGTTTTTT.

The chain combines TRBV7-9 with TRBJ2-7; D gene uncertain. Per the germline V gene, CDR1 is SEHNR and CDR2 is FQNEAQ (reference sequence). The CDR3 contains 12 residues. The V gene lost 1 base and the J gene lost 7 bases, with 8 bases spanning the gap. CDR3: CASSLGGSEQYF. Written as DNA, the CDR3 is TGTGCCAGCAGCTTAGGTGGCTCAGAGCAGTACTTC.

This clone was recorded once. The chain recombines TRBV2 with TRBJ2-5, with no clear D. The CDR3 sequence is 13 residues long. Trimming cost V 1 base and J 9 bases, with 12 bases left between them. The germline V gene encodes CDR1 SNHLY and CDR2 FYNNEI. The CDR3 DNA follows: TGTGCCAGCAGTGAAGAGGCTGCTGGGGCCCAGTACTTC. Protein sequence: CASSEEAAGAQYF.

The V and J genes are TRBV27 and TRBJ2-3, with D perhaps being TRBD1 or TRBD2 (5 bases each). Trimming pared 5 bases from V and 1 base from J, leaving 13 bases between. CDR1 is MNHEY and CDR2 is SMNVEV in the germline V gene (reference sequence). There are 15 residues in the CDR3. The CDR3 is CASSPAGTRTDTQYF. CDR3 in DNA: TGTGCCAGCAGTCCTGCCGGGACGCGCACAGATACGCAGTATTTT.